This TCR beta chain appears in the sequencing data of a study of T cell clones after liver transplantation (dated by TCRdb to the late 2010s). Turning to the overall study: The samples were obtained from ITN030ST, a randomized trial that attempted immunosuppression withdrawal within 2 years after liver transplantation. Three of the eight recipients were HCV-positive; the others were transplanted for non-autoimmune, non-viral indications. Blood samples were taken pre-transplant, pre-randomization before withdrawal, and post-randomization after full withdrawal or failed withdrawal. As an antigen-independent comparator for the donor-reactive sequences, third party-reactive TCRbeta sequences from pre-transplant MLRs were identified as well. The subjects received no induction therapy and were kept on standard immunosuppression until randomization at 12-24 months post-transplant. Of the 8 liver transplant recipients making up the studied cohort, 3 were classified as tolerant and 5 as non-tolerant. Tolerance was defined as complete withdrawal of immunosuppression for at least one year without a rise in liver enzymes beyond twice the upper limit of normal. After a pre-transplant mixed lymphocyte reaction, TCRbeta sequencing was used to pinpoint donor-reactive T cell clones, which were subsequently tracked in post-transplant blood.

General conclusions and limits of the study: In two subjects, low numbers of available donor cells limited the measurable donor-reactive repertoire. Donor-reactive sequences declined more than third party-reactive ones, suggesting partial antigen-specific deletion unrelated to withdrawal success. Once repertoire turnover was taken into account, donor-reactive detection showed a significant reduction for CD4 in 7 of 8 subjects and for CD8 in 8 of 8. Without allograft tissue specimens, donor-reactive T cells may have migrated into the graft rather than being deleted. Circulating donor-reactive CD4 TCRbeta sequences fell significantly post-transplant in most of the 8 subjects, irrespective of tolerance or HCV status. Conclusions were preliminary, limited by small, heterogeneous patient numbers and non-standardized post-transplant time points.

Unstimulated PBMCs, after thawing, were stained for CD3, CD4 and CD8 and then FACS-sorted into CD3+CD4+ and CD3+CD8+ populations. Randomization to immunosuppression withdrawal applied to every one of the 8 studied subjects. The Qiagen DNeasy Blood and Tissue Kit was used for genomic DNA isolation. Using immunoSEQ, frozen genomic DNA was subjected to high-throughput TCRbeta CDR3 sequencing, a process that included PCR amplification, mapping, bias correction and internal controls. Per the authors' processing: Only productive rearrangements were retained, with each unique TCRbeta sequence defined by its CDR3 nucleotide sequence together with its V and J gene. For classification of a sequence as donor-reactive, at least 5-fold expansion in CFSE-low cells relative to unstimulated pre-transplant cells and a frequency of at least 0.01% were required. Minimum frequency thresholds were set for each subject on the basis of the unstimulated sample with the lowest template count, so that a detection power of at least 90% was ensured. Jensen-Shannon divergence between the top 1000 TCRbeta sequences after and before transplant was used to measure repertoire turnover. Two-sided Fisher's exact tests were used to test for changes in the detection of donor-reactive sequences. TCRdb took this table from immuneACCESS and kept in-frame rearrangements with V and J called. Such tables lack part of the clones; where checked against another copy, unresolved V genes explain under half of the gap, and the rest is unexplained. V and J calls and clone size follow that table, whereas D and trimming were derived from the DNA. Present in this sample are some 16,000 clones, 80% of which were seen just once. The ten biggest clones cover roughly a third of the sample.

From its cysteine to its phenylalanine, the CDR3 spans 13 amino acids. CDR3 DNA is the only sequence kept; it has 39 bases, read in frame from the first base. V is shortened by 1 base, J by 6 bases, and the region joining them spans 7 bases. Sequences SEHNR (CDR1) and FQNEAQ (CDR2) are obtained from the germline V gene (reference sequence). Comments on this clone: There is no known antigen for this receptor. No clone much larger than this one lies a single base away; base qualities are absent.

The sequence joins TRBV7-9 to TRBJ2-1; the D gene cannot be resolved reliably. The material was CD8+ T cells from blood, obtained about 50 months after liver transplant. This receptor was identified in a human patient who received a liver transplant. Following a transplant, some T lymphocytes may have been derived from the graft donor. The DNA is TGTGCCAGCAGCTTAGTTCTGAGCAATGAGCAGTTCTTC. Its protein is CASSLVLSNEQFF.